The clone carrying this TCR beta chain showed up many times. Its antigen is unknown. The sample is drawn from a study of naive and memory T cell subsets. Whole-study results and caveats: RNA-based TCR counts may shift with T cell activation and differentiation. Possibly reflecting memory cells re-expressing CD45RA, a few larger clonotypes occurred in naive repertoires, especially CD8.

Both TRBC1 and TRBC2 were covered by a beta constant-region primer of two equimolar oligonucleotides. TCRdb processed the UMI-ligation and nested PCR reads anew with MiXCR; each CDR3 protein has one entry. The sample records 150,000 or so distinct CDR3 sequences, about 17% being singletons. CDR1 MDHEN and CDR2 SYDVKM come from the germline V gene. The CDR3 is made up of 13 amino acids. Trimming removed 6 bases from V and 3 bases from J, with 12 bases in between. J is TRBJ2-7 and V is TRBV28; perhaps TRBD1 as D (5 bases). The clonotype originates from a human donor in good health. The sample was naive CD4+ T cells from blood. CDR3 sequence: CASRQGQFYEQYF. In nucleotides, the CDR3 is TGTGCCAGCAGGCAAGGACAATTCTACGAGCAGTACTTC.